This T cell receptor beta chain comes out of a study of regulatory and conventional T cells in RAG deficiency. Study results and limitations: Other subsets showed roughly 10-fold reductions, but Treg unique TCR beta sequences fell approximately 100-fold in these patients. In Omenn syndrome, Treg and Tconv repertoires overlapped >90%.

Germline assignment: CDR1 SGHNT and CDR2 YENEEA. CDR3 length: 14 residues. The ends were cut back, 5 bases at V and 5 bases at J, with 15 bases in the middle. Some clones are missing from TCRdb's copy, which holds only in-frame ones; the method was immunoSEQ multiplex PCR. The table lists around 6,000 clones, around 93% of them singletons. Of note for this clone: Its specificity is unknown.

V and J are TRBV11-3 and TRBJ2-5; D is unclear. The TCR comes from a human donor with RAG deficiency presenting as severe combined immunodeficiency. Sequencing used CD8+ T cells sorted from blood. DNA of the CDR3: TGTGCCAGCAGCCCCGGACGAGACGGGGAGACCCAGTACTTC. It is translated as CASSPGRDGETQYF.